This T cell receptor (beta chain) was documented in a study of shared clonotypes between healthy human individuals. Turning to the study itself: Donors were a couple of women and a few men aged 18 to 49. Every donor yielded three CD4 naive, three CD4 memory, two CD8 naive and one CD8 memory plate.

CD45RO-negative, CCR7-positively selected cells formed the naive CD8 fraction, excluding terminally differentiated effector memory CD45RA+ cells. Each sample came from a Caucasian adult donor living in Nashville, Tennessee. Trimming cost V 1 base and J 0 bases; bases outside gene matches: 4. Germline CDR1 SNHLY, CDR2 FYNNEI. The CDR3 contains 16 residues. The method was immunoSEQ multiplex PCR; TCRdb's version includes in-frame clones alone and lacks a portion of them. The sample gives around 700,000 clones, just over 90% of which show up once; roughly 24% is in the top ten. This clone was counted a single time.

The chain combines TRBV2 with TRBJ2-3, with TRBD2 identical over 7 bases. What was sequenced was naive CD8+ T cells sorted from blood. The TCR originated in a man younger than 45 in good health. In nucleotides, the CDR3 is TGTGCCAGCAGTGAAGGGAGCGGGACTAGCACAGATACGCAGTATTTT. The encoded protein is CASSEGSGTSTDTQYF.